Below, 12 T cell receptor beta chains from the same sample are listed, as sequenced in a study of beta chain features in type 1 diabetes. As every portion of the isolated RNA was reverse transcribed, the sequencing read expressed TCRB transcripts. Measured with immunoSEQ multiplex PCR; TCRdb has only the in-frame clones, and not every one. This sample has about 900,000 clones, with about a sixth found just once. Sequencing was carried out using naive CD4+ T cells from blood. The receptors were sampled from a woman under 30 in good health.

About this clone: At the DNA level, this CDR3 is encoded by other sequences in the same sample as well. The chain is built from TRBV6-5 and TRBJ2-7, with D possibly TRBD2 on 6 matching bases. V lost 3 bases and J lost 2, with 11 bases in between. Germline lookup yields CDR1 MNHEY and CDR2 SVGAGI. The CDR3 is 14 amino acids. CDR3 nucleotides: TGTGCCAGCAGTTATTCGGGGGTACCCTACGAGCAGTACTTC. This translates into CASSYSGVPYEQYF.

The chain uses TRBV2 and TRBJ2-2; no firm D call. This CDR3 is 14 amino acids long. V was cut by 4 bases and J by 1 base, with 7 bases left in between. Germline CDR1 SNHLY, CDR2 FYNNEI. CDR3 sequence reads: CASSGRKNTGELFF. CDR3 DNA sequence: TGTGCCAGCAGTGGACGGAAGAACACCGGGGAGCTGTTTTTT.

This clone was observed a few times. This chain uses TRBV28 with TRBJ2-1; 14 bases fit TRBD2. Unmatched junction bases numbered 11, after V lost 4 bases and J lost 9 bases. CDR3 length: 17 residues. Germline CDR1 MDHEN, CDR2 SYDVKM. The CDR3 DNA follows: TGTGCCAGCAGTTCAAAACGGACTAGCGGGAGGTTTCGTGAGCAGTTCTTC. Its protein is CASSSKRTSGRFREQFF.

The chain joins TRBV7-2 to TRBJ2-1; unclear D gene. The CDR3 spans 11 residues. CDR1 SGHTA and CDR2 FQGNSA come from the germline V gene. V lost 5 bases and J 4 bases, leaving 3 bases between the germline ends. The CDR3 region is CASSEYNEQFF. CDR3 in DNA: TGTGCCAGCAGCGAATACAATGAGCAGTTCTTC.

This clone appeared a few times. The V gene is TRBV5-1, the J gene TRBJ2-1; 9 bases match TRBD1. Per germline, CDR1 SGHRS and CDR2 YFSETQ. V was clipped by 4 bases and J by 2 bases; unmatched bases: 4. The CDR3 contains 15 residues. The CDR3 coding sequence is TGCGCCAGCAGCCAAACAGGGGGCGCCTACAATGAGCAGTTCTTC. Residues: CASSQTGGAYNEQFF.

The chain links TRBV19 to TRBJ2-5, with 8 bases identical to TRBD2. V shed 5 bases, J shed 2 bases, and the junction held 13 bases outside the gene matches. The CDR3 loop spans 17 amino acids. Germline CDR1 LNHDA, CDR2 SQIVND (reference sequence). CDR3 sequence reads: CASSPRGGGTLQETQYF. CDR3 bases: TGTGCCAGTAGTCCCCGGGGCGGGGGGACTTTGCAAGAGACCCAGTACTTC.

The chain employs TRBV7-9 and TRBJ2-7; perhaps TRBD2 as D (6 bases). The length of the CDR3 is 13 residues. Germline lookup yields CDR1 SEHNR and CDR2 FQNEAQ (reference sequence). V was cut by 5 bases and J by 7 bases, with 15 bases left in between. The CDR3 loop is CASSGTRREEQYF. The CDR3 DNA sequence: TGTGCCAGCAGCGGGACTCGCCGGGAGGAGCAGTACTTC. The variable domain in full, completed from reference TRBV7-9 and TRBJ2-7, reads DTGVSQNPRHKITKRGQNVTFRCDPISEHNRLYWYRQTLGQGPEFLTYFQNEAQLEKSRLLSDRFSAERPKGSFSTLEIQRTEQGDSAMYLCASSGTRREEQYFGPGTRLTVT.

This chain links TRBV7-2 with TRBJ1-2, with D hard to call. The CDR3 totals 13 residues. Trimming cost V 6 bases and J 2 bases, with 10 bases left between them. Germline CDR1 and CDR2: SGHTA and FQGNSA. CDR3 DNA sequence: TGTGCCAGCAGTCCAACACCAAACTATGGCTACACCTTC. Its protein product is CASSPTPNYGYTF. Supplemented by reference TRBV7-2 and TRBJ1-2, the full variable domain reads GAGVSQSPSNKVTEKGKDVELRCDPISGHTALYWYRQSLGQGLEFLIYFQGNSAPDKSGLPSDRFSAERTGGSVSTLTIQRTQQEDSAVYLCASSPTPNYGYTFGSGTRLTVV.

The DNA of the CDR3 is TGTGCCAGCAGTGATTGGGTGAACACTGAAGCTTTCTTT. This codes for CASSDWVNTEAFF. The chain employs TRBV6-1 and TRBJ1-1; D is undetermined. Germline V gene lookup returns CDR1 MNHNS and CDR2 SASEGT. This CDR3 is 13 amino acids long. V lost 3 bases to trimming and J lost 0 bases, with 5 bases between them.

CDR3 DNA sequence: TGTGCCATCAGTGAGTCGCGAGAGACTAGCGGGAGAGAGACCCAGTACTTC. Amino acids: CAISESRETSGRETQYF. This chain joins TRBV10-3 and TRBJ2-5, with TRBD2 matching over 12 bases. The V gene's germline CDR1 is ENHRY and CDR2 SYGVKD. The CDR3 sequence is 17 residues long. The V segment lost 0 bases and the J segment 4 bases; nucleotides outside the gene matches: 6.

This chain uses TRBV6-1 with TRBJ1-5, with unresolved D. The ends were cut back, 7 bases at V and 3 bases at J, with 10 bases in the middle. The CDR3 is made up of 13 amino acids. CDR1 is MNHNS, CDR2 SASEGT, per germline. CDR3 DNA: TGTGCCAGCACGGGCTTCAACAATCAGCCCCAGCATTTT. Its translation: CASTGFNNQPQHF.

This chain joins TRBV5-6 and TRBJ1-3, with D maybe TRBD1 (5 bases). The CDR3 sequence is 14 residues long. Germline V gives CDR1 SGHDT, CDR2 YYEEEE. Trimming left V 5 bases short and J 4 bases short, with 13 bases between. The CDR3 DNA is TGTGCCAGCAGGTCGGGACTTTTCGGAAACACCATATATTTT. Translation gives CASRSGLFGNTIYF.